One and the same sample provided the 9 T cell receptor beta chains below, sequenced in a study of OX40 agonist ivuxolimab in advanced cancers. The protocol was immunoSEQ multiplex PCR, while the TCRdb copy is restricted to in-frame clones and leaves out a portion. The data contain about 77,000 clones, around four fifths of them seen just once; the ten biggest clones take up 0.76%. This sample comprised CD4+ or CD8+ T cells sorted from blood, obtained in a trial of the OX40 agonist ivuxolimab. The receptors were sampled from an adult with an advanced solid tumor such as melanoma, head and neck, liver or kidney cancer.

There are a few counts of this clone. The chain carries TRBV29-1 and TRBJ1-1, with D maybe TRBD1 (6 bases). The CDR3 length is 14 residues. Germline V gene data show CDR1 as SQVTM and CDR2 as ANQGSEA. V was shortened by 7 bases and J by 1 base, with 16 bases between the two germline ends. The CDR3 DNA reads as TGCAGCGCTGTCTCCGGGACAAAGAACACTGAAGCTTTCTTT. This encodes CSAVSGTKNTEAFF.

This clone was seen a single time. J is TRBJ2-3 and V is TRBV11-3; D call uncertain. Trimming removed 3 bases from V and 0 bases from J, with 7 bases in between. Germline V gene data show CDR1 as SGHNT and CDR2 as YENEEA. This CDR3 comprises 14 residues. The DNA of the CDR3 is TGTGCCAGCAGCTTGGCACCCAGCACAGATACGCAGTATTTT. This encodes CASSLAPSTDTQYF.

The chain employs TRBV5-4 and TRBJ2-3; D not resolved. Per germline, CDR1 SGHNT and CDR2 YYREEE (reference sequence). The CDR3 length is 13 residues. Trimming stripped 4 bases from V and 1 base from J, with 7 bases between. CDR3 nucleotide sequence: TGTGCCAGCAGCCCTGGGGGCACAGATACGCAGTATTTT. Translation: CASSPGGTDTQYF.

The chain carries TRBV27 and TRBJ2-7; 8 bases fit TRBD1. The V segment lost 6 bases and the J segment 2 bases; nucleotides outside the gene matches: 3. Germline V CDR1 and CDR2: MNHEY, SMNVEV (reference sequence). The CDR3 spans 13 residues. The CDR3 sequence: CASRRTGPYEQYF. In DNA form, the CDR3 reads TGTGCCAGCAGACGGACAGGGCCCTACGAGCAGTACTTC.

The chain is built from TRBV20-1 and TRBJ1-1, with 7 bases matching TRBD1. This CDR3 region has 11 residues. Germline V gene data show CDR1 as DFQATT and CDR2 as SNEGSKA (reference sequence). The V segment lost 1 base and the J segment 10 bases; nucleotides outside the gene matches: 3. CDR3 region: CSARGAGGAFF. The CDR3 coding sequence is TGCAGTGCTAGAGGAGCAGGGGGAGCTTTCTTT.

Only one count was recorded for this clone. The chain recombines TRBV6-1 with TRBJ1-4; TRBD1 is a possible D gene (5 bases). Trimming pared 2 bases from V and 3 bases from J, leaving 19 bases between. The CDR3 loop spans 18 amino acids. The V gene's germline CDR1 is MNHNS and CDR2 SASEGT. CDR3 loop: CASSESRNRQGANEKLFF. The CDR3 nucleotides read TGTGCCAGCAGTGAAAGTCGGAACAGGCAGGGTGCTAATGAAAAACTGTTTTTT.

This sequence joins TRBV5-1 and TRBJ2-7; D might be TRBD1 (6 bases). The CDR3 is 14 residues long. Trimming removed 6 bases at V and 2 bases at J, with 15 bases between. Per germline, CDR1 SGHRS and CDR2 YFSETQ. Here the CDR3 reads CASTQGFQPYEQYF. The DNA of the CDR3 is TGCGCCAGCACTCAGGGGTTCCAGCCCTACGAGCAGTACTTC.

CDR3 sequence reads: CASSQRQGPPYNEQFF. As DNA, the CDR3 is TGTGCCAGCAGCCAACGACAGGGACCTCCGTACAATGAGCAGTTCTTC. The chain combines TRBV14 with TRBJ2-1, with TRBD1 matching 7 bases. After removal of 2 bases from V and 4 bases from J, the junction contained 8 bases not matched to a gene. CDR3 length: 16 residues. Germline V lookup: CDR1 SGHDN, CDR2 FVKESK.

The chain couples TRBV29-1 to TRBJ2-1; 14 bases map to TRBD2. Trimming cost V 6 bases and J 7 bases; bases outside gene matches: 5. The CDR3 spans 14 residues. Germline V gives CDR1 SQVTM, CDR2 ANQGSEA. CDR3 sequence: CSVRTSGRLNEQFF. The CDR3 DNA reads TGCAGCGTCAGGACTAGCGGGAGGTTAAATGAGCAGTTCTTC.